This TCR beta chain stems from a study of OX40 agonist ivuxolimab in advanced cancers. General study findings and limits: Partial responders at 0.1-3.0 mg/kg had among the lowest clonal expansion.

TCRdb's table, derived via immunoSEQ multiplex PCR, lists solely in-frame clones and lacks some. The profile shows over 25,000 clones, around 80% of them singletons. The germline V gene has CDR1 MNHEY and CDR2 SVGAGI. The CDR3 totals 15 residues. Unmatched junction bases numbered 3, after V lost 2 bases and J lost 0 bases. Worth noting for this clone: Its target is not known.

Material: CD4+ or CD8+ T cells sorted from blood, obtained in a trial of the OX40 agonist ivuxolimab. The chain links TRBV6-5 to TRBJ2-5, with 7 bases identical to TRBD2. This TCR was recovered from an adult with an advanced solid tumor such as melanoma, head and neck, liver or kidney cancer. CDR3 residues: CASSYVLADQETQYF. The CDR3 coding sequence is TGTGCCAGCAGTTACGTGCTAGCGGACCAAGAGACCCAGTACTTC.